Detailed here is one T cell receptor beta chain. This clonotype appeared a few times. Its recognized antigen is unknown. Per-nucleotide qualities are absent, and no much larger clonotype sits a single base away. The source of the sample is a study of Graves' ophthalmopathy and Graves' hyperthyroidism (dated by TCRdb to 2016 to 2019). Study-wide context: Stable hyperthyroidism was defined as no progression to ophthalmopathy within 18 months of follow-up. To tell Graves' ophthalmopathy apart from Graves' hyperthyroidism, and to predict which patients would progress to ophthalmopathy, the study relied on TCR beta repertoire signatures. In total, approximately 130 blood samples were TCR-sequenced: 43 ophthalmopathy, under 80 hyperthyroidism and roughly 17 hyperthyroidism-to-ophthalmopathy patients. To explore V-J signatures that distinguish ophthalmopathy from hyperthyroidism, a discovery set of about a hundred patients was enrolled, made up of 43 with ophthalmopathy and 55 to 65 with stable hyperthyroidism. An independent validation cohort was composed of fewer than 20 hyperthyroidism patients and roughly 16 patients who later progressed from hyperthyroidism to ophthalmopathy. T-cell repertoires of thyroid tissue and blood were compared in over 5 hyperthyroidism patients. Once sampling was done, hyperthyroidism patients were given methimazole at a starting dose of 30 mg daily, while ophthalmopathy patients were given high-dose intravenous methylprednisolone.

The germline V end is reduced by 4 bases and the J end by 5 bases; junction bases left unmatched: 10. From the cysteine through the phenylalanine, the CDR3 covers 16 amino acids. Only the CDR3 DNA stays, 48 bases, in frame from base 1. Via the germline V gene, CDR1 is SGDLS and CDR2 YYNGEE. Patients with hyperthyroidism were aged 18 to 65 years, had been newly diagnosed, and had a disease duration of less than 2 months. Patients with other autoimmune diseases, uncontrolled infections, pregnancy or lactation were excluded. Diagnosis relied on clinical symptoms, serum thyroxine, TRAb, thyroid ultrasound and orbital computed tomography. Total RNA was extracted with Trizol reagent and quality-checked on an Agilent 2100 Bioanalyzer. General findings and caveats noted by the study authors: In validation, the model predicted ophthalmopathy progression with about 71% sensitivity and approximately 75% specificity; eleven to twelve predicted patients were CT-confirmed with GO in a median of approximately six months. Most of the expanded thyroid clonotypes with a frequency above 0.001 were also detected in blood, and it was suggested that the thyroid immune response may be reflected by blood repertoires. Sample size was not predetermined statistically, and investigators were not blinded to group allocation. Ophthalmopathy was separated from stable hyperthyroidism by the 13-signature model with about 90% sensitivity and just under 84% specificity in cross-validation and with 80%/75% in the test set.

For repertoire sequencing, the TCR beta CDR3 regions were amplified from RNA transcripts. HTBI primers and the Qiagen OneStep RT-PCR kit were used in a first-round RT-PCR, which was followed by a second-round multiplex PCR, size selection and purification. Libraries were sequenced paired-end with 100 bp reads on an Illumina HiSeq2000. In the original analysis: SOAPnuke was used to process the reads, throwing out any read that had adapters, had uncalled bases, had a mean Phred below 15, or lacked an exact constant-primer or identifier match. COPE v1.2.5 was used to merge high-quality paired reads. Each unique nucleotide sequence was treated as a clonotype, and MiTCR v1.1 was used to align the clonotypes to the IMGT TRB V, D and J references. Analysis was restricted to V-J combinations with a frequency above 0.0001, which covered 98% to 99.2% of repertoires. For each V-J combination, a TCR clonal expansion and chaos score was defined as F50 clonal expansion divided by the chaos observed in the TCRdist matrix. Welch's t-statistics and random forest were used to reduce features to about 13 V-J combinations, which were fed into a naive Bayes classifier. Thyroid-blood repertoire similarity was quantified with the Morisita-Horn index. TCRdb redid the processing of the public reads, applying fastp at Q25 and MiXCR, and retained in-frame beta chains. Each CDR3 protein gets just one entry, which takes the most common genes and DNA from the rows behind it. Here the V and J calls rest on TCRdb's processing, not on the authors' analysis. The sample table shows 1 million to 1.3 million distinct CDR3 sequences, and 35% to 40% are seen once. The ten largest clones add up to 11% of the sample.

This sequence was found in an adult man with Graves' hyperthyroidism. The sequencing input was peripheral blood or thyroid tissue (not recorded which). Recombination linked TRBV9 to TRBJ2-5; the junction holds 11 bases that match TRBD2. CDR3 protein: CASSPSLAGGMETQYF. Read as DNA, the sequence is TGTGCCAGCAGCCCAAGTCTAGCGGGGGGCATGGAGACCCAGTACTTC. With the rest looked up from the reference TRBV9 and TRBJ2-5 genes rather than sequenced, the full variable domain is DSGVTQTPKHLITATGQRVTLRCSPRSGDLSVYWYQQSLDQGLQFLIQYYNGEERAKGNILERFSAQQFPDLHSELNLSSLELGDSALYFCASSPSLAGGMETQYFGPGTRLLVL.